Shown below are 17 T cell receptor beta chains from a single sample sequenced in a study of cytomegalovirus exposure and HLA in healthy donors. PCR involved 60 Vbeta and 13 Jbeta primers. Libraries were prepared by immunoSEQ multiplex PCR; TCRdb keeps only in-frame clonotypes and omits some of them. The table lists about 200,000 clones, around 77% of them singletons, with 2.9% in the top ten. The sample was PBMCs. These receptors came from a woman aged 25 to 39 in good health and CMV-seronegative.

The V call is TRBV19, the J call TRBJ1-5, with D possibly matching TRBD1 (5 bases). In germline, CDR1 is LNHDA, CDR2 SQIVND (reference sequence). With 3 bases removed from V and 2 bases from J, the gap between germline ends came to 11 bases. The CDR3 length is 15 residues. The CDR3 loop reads CASSMSRVGNQPQHF. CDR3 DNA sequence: TGTGCCAGTAGTATGAGCAGGGTTGGCAATCAGCCCCAGCATTTT.

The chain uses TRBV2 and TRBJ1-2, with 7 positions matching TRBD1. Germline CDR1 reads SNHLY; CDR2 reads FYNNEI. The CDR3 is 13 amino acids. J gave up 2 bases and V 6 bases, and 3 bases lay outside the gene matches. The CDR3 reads CASRSRGNYGYTF. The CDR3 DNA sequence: TGTGCCAGCAGGAGCAGGGGGAACTATGGCTACACCTTC.

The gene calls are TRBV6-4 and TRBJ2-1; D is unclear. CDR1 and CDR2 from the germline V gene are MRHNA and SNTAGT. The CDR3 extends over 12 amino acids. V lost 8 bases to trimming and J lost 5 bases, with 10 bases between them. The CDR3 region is CASSTANNEQFF. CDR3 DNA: TGTGCCAGCTCCACAGCCAACAATGAGCAGTTCTTC.

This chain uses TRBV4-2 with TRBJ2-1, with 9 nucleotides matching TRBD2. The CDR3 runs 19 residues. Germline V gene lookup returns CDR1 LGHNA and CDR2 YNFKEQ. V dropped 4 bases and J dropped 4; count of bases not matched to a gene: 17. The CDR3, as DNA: TGTGCCAGCAGCCGAAGTTGGCGCCGACTAGCGGAACTATACAATGAGCAGTTCTTC. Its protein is CASSRSWRRLAELYNEQFF.

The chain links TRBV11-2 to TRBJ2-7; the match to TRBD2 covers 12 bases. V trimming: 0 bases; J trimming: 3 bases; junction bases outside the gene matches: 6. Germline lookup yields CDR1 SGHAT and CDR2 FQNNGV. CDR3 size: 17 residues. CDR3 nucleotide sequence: TGTGCCAGCAGCTTAGATCGAAGGACTAGCGGGATCTACGAGCAGTACTTC. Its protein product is CASSLDRRTSGIYEQYF.

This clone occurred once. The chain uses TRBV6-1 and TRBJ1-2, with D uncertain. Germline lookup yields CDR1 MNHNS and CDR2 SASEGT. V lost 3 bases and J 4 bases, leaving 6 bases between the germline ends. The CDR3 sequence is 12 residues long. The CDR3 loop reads CASSDAGYGYTF. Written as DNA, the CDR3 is TGTGCCAGCAGTGACGCCGGCTATGGCTACACCTTC.

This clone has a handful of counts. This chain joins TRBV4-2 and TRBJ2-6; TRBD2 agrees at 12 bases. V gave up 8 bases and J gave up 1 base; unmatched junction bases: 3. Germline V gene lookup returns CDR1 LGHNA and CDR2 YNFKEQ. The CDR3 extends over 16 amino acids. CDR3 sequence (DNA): TGTGCCAGCCTAGGACTAGCGGGGTCTGGGGCCAACGTCCTGACTTTC. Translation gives CASLGLAGSGANVLTF.

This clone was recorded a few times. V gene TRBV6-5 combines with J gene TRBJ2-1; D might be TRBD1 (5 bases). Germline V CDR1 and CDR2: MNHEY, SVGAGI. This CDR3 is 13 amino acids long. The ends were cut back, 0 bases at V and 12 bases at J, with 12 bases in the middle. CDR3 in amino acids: CASSYSGRSPQFF. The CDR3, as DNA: TGTGCCAGCAGTTACTCGGGGCGAAGCCCGCAGTTCTTC.

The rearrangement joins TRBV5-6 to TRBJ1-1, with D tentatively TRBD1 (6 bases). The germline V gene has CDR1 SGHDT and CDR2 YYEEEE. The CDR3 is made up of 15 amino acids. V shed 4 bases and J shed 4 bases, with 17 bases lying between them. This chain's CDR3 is CASSAGGLGGTEAFF. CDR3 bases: TGTGCCAGCAGCGCGGGGGGGCTTGGCGGCACTGAAGCTTTCTTT.

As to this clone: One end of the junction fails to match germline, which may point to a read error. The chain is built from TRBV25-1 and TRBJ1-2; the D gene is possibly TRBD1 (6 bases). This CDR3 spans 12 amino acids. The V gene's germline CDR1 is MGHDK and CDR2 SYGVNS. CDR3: CASSEYGRGSQF. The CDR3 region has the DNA TGTGCCAGCAGTGAATATGGCAGGGGTTCTCAATTC.

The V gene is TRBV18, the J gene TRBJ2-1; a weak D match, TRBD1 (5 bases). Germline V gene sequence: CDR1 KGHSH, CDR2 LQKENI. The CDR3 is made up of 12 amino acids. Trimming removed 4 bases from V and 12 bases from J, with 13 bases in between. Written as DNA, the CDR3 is TGTGCCAGCTCACTTGGTCAGGGTGCGCAGTTCTTC. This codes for CASSLGQGAQFF.

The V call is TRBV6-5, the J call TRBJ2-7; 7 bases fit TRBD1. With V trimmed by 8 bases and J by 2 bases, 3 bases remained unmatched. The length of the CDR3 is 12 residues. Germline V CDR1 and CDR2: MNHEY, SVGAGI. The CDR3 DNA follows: TGTGCCAGCCGGGACAGCCCCTACGAGCAGTACTTC. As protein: CASRDSPYEQYF.

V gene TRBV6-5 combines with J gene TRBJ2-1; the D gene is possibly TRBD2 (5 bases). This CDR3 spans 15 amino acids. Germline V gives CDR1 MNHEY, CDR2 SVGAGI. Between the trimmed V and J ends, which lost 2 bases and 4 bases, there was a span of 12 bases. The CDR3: CASSYGAEDYNEQFF. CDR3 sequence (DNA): TGTGCCAGCAGTTACGGAGCGGAAGATTACAATGAGCAGTTCTTC.

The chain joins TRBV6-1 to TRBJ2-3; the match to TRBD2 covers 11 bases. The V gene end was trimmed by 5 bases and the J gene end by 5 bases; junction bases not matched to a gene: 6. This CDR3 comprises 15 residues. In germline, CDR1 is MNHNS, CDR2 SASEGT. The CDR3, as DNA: TGTGCCAGCAGTACACTAGCGGGAGTGGAAGATACGCAGTATTTT. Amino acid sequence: CASSTLAGVEDTQYF.

The CDR3 sequence: CASSHLSGTGNTEAFF. The CDR3 nucleotides read TGCGCCAGCAGCCATCTCTCCGGGACTGGGAACACTGAAGCTTTCTTT. The chain employs TRBV4-1 and TRBJ1-1, with D maybe TRBD1 (5 bases). The CDR3 runs 16 residues. Germline lookup yields CDR1 MGHRA and CDR2 YSYEKL. Between the trimmed V and J ends, which lost 3 bases and 1 base, there was a span of 15 bases.

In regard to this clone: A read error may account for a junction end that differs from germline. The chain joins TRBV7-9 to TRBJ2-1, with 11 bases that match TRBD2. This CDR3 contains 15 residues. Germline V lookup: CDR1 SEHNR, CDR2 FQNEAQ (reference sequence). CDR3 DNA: TGTTCCAGCAGCCCTAGCGGGAGGATGAATAATGAGCAGTTCTTC. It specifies CSSSPSGRMNNEQFF.

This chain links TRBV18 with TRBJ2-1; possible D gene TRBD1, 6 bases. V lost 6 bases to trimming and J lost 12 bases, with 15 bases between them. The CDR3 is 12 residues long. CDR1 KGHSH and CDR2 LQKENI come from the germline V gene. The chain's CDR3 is CASSSLGQTQFF. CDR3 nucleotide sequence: TGTGCCAGCTCCTCGCTCGGACAGACGCAGTTCTTC.